Each of the 15 T cell receptor beta chains below was sequenced from the same sample in a study of cytomegalovirus exposure and HLA in healthy donors. Both 60 Vbeta primers and 13 Jbeta primers went into the PCR. TCRdb keeps only in-frame clones here, not all; method: immunoSEQ multiplex PCR. The repertoire holds about 200,000 clones, with around 80% as singletons. The sample comprised PBMCs. Receptors originate from a man in his fifties or sixties in good health and CMV-seronegative.

This rearrangement joins TRBV7-3 to TRBJ2-1, with 7 nucleotides matching TRBD2. With 6 bases clipped from V and 1 base from J, the junction kept 3 bases outside the gene matches. The CDR3 has 14 residues. CDR1 and CDR2 from the germline V gene are SGHTA and FQGTGA. The CDR3 spells CASSILASYNEQFF. For the CDR3, the DNA is TGTGCCAGCAGTATACTAGCGTCCTACAATGAGCAGTTCTTC.

This clone was detected only once. J is TRBJ2-6 and V is TRBV7-3; D gene unclear. This CDR3 comprises 13 residues. Trimming removed 5 bases at V and 1 base at J, with 3 bases between. Germline CDR1 SGHTA, CDR2 FQGTGA. This CDR3 reads CASSVSGANVLTF. The CDR3 bases are TGTGCCAGCAGCGTATCTGGGGCCAACGTCCTGACTTTC.

V usage is TRBV5-4 and J usage is TRBJ2-2; 9 positions match TRBD2. Germline CDR1 and CDR2: SGHNT and YYREEE (reference sequence). The CDR3 is made up of 15 amino acids. Trimming removed 3 bases from V and 3 bases from J; junction bases left unmatched: 3. The CDR3 here is CASSSSGTHTGELFF. Written as DNA, the CDR3 is TGTGCCAGCAGCTCTAGCGGGACTCACACCGGGGAGCTGTTTTTT.

This clone was counted a few times. The chain carries TRBV28 and TRBJ2-1; 8 nucleotides align to TRBD2. Germline V CDR1 and CDR2: MDHEN, SYDVKM. V shed 5 bases, J shed 1 base, and the junction held 7 bases outside the gene matches. There are 16 residues in the CDR3. The CDR3, as DNA: TGTGCCAGCAGTCCCGGGAGGGTTGCATCCTACAATGAGCAGTTCTTC. It specifies CASSPGRVASYNEQFF.

The genes are TRBV9 and TRBJ1-2, with 9 bases aligning to TRBD1. Germline V gene lookup returns CDR1 SGDLS and CDR2 YYNGEE. V lost 4 bases to trimming and J lost 7 bases; unmatched junction nucleotides: 11. The CDR3 consists of 15 residues. CDR3 in DNA: TGTGCCAGCAGCACGCGGACAGGGGTAGGATTTGGCTACACCTTC. It yields the protein CASSTRTGVGFGYTF.

The rearrangement joins TRBV25-1 to TRBJ1-4; the match to TRBD1 covers 7 bases. CDR1 and CDR2 (germline): MGHDK, SYGVNS. The CDR3 contains 11 residues. V dropped 5 bases and J dropped 11; count of bases not matched to a gene: 2. The CDR3 DNA is TGTGCCAGCAGTTTACAGGGGAAACTGTTTTTT. This codes for CASSLQGKLFF.

CDR3 DNA: TGTGCCAGTAGTCCCCCGGGGGACCCCTACGAGCAGTACTTC. Protein product: CASSPPGDPYEQYF. The V call is TRBV19, the J call TRBJ2-7; D possibly corresponds to TRBD2 (6 bases). Germline lookup yields CDR1 LNHDA and CDR2 SQIVND (reference sequence). The V end lost 5 bases, the J end lost 2 bases, and 13 bases lay between the germline ends. CDR3 length equals 14 residues.

This chain connects TRBV18 to TRBJ2-7, with a weak D call TRBD1 (5 bases). V shed 4 bases and J shed 7 bases, with 17 bases lying between them. The CDR3 runs to 14 residues. The germline V gene encodes CDR1 KGHSH and CDR2 LQKENI. The CDR3 DNA reads TGTGCCAGCTCACTCTCTCAGGGTTTGGGAGAGCAGTACTTC. It encodes CASSLSQGLGEQYF.

The chain carries TRBV7-6 and TRBJ1-1; no clear D gene. The germline V and J ends were trimmed by 5 bases and 8 bases, with 12 bases remaining between them. The CDR3 has 12 residues. Germline values: CDR1 SGHVS, CDR2 FNYEAQ. In DNA, the CDR3 is TGTGCCAGCAGCGCCGCGCGTTCAGAAGCTTTCTTT. This encodes CASSAARSEAFF.

The chain links TRBV19 to TRBJ2-7, with TRBD2 matching over 11 bases. J lost 1 base, V lost 0 bases, and 2 bases had no gene match. Germline lookup yields CDR1 LNHDA and CDR2 SQIVND (reference sequence). This CDR3 has 16 residues. For the CDR3, the DNA is TGTGCCAGTAGTATAGATACTAGCGGGAGTTCCTACGAGCAGTACTTC. Translating gives CASSIDTSGSSYEQYF.

The rearrangement links TRBV14 to TRBJ1-1; D call uncertain. This CDR3 has 12 amino acids. Germline V gene lookup returns CDR1 SGHDN and CDR2 FVKESK. The V gene lost 5 bases and the J gene lost 4 bases, with 8 bases spanning the gap. The chain's CDR3 is CASSLKSTEAFF. The DNA of the CDR3 is TGTGCCAGCAGCTTAAAGAGCACTGAAGCTTTCTTT.

The genes are TRBV25-1 and TRBJ1-6; D not certain. The CDR3 length is 17 residues. V was pared by 1 base and J by 0 bases, with 10 bases between. Germline CDR1 MGHDK, CDR2 SYGVNS. The CDR3 spells CASSEFHTSSYNSPLHF. The CDR3 DNA sequence: TGTGCCAGCAGTGAATTTCACACCAGCTCCTATAATTCACCCCTCCACTTT.

The rearrangement uses TRBV28 and TRBJ2-1; a possible D gene is TRBD1 (6 bases). This CDR3 region has 15 residues. Trimming cost V 5 bases and J 1 base, with 12 bases left between them. Germline V lookup: CDR1 MDHEN, CDR2 SYDVKM. As DNA, the CDR3 is TGTGCCAGCAGTGACAGGTTAGGGTCCTACAATGAGCAGTTCTTC. Its translation: CASSDRLGSYNEQFF.

The chain employs TRBV7-9 and TRBJ2-1; 12 bases agree with TRBD2. The CDR3 spans 15 residues. With V trimmed by 6 bases and J by 4 bases, 4 bases remained unmatched. Germline-derived CDR1 and CDR2 are SEHNR and FQNEAQ (reference sequence). The CDR3 spells CASRALAGGYNEQFF. The CDR3 DNA reads TGTGCCAGCAGAGCCCTAGCGGGAGGGTACAATGAGCAGTTCTTC.

The chain uses TRBV18 and TRBJ2-7, with no clear D. Per germline, CDR1 KGHSH and CDR2 LQKENI. V shed 0 bases and J shed 2 bases, with 11 bases lying between them. This CDR3 has 15 residues. CDR3 in DNA: TGTGCCAGCTCACCACCCAGTCAATTGCCCTACGAGCAGTACTTC. Translated: CASSPPSQLPYEQYF.